This TCR beta chain derives from a study of beta chain features in type 1 diabetes. The table lists this clone with a few counts. Antigen unknown. General observations from the study: For Type 1 diabetes patients, all four CD4+ subsets carried TCRB CDR3s that were moderately but significantly shorter.

The isolated RNA, all of it, was reverse transcribed, so expressed TCRB transcripts were what got sequenced. Some clones are missing from TCRdb's copy, which holds only in-frame ones; the method was immunoSEQ multiplex PCR. The profile covers approximately 730,000 clones, with about an eighth appearing a single time and about 0.02% taken by the ten largest. CDR3 size: 16 residues. Germline V gene sequence: CDR1 SGHNT, CDR2 YYREEE (reference sequence). Trimming took 4 bases from V and 2 from J, leaving 17 bases between them. This TCR came from a man between 18 and 35 years old with type 1 diabetes. The sequenced sample was naive CD4+ T cells from blood. This chain connects TRBV5-4 to TRBJ2-3, with D perhaps given as TRBD1 or TRBD2 (5 bases each). DNA of the CDR3: TGTGCCAGCAGCATCCGGCTGATCGGGGCCACAGATACGCAGTATTTT. Translation: CASSIRLIGATDTQYF.